The source of this T cell receptor (beta chain) is a study of T-cell memory formation after mild COVID-19. Study-wide background: TCR clusters were mostly donor specific.

TCRdb redid the calling of the 5' RACE reads with MiXCR, one entry per CDR3 protein. The data show around 250,000 distinct CDR3 sequences, 15% seen once. Ten or more counts support this clonotype. Its cognate antigen is unknown. Unmatched junction bases numbered 3, after V lost 4 bases and J lost 3 bases. The CDR3 extends over 15 amino acids. Germline V lookup: CDR1 SGHRS, CDR2 YFSETQ. The study, taken as a whole, reports: The second-wave clones peaking on day 37 were not confirmed as SARS-CoV-2-specific. Later expanders leaned CD4+, whereas clones that contracted between day 15 and 85 were balanced CD4/CD8.

The sequence derives from an adult woman who had mild COVID-19 (a few samples of this study predate the infection). Cell type and time point are not known. The sample comprised PBMCs or a T cell subset sorted from them (not recorded which). V and J are TRBV5-1 and TRBJ2-3; 12 bases fit TRBD2. For the CDR3, the DNA is TGCGCCAGCAGCCTAGCGGGAGGGCCAACAGATACGCAGTATTTT. This sequence encodes CASSLAGGPTDTQYF.